This TCR beta chain comes out of a study of human T cells and chemical hapten exposure. TCRdb analysed the RACE reads with MiXCR anew, one entry per CDR3 protein. The repertoire includes just over 350,000 distinct CDR3 sequences, roughly 6.3% of them detected once, and around 5.6% sits in the top ten. In this sample, this clonotype turned up a few times. V lost 2 bases to trimming and J lost 7 bases, with 11 bases between them. CDR3 size: 13 residues. Germline V gene data show CDR1 as MNHEY and CDR2 as SMNVEV (reference sequence). Sample time point: patch test 2, 6 weeks after DPC sensitization. Treatment described: therapeutic diphenylcyclopropenone sensitization with weekly scalp DPC.

The sequence came from a young woman with alopecia areata. Some clones in this sample may be carry-over from other donors' samples. Here the sequenced sample was whole blood, taken in connection with sensitization to the hapten diphenylcyclopropenone (DPC). The gene calls are TRBV27 and TRBJ2-5; a weak D match, TRBD2 (6 bases). CDR3 sequence reads: CASSLRQGGTQYF. In nucleotides, the CDR3 is TGTGCCAGCAGTTTAAGGCAGGGAGGGACCCAGTACTTC.